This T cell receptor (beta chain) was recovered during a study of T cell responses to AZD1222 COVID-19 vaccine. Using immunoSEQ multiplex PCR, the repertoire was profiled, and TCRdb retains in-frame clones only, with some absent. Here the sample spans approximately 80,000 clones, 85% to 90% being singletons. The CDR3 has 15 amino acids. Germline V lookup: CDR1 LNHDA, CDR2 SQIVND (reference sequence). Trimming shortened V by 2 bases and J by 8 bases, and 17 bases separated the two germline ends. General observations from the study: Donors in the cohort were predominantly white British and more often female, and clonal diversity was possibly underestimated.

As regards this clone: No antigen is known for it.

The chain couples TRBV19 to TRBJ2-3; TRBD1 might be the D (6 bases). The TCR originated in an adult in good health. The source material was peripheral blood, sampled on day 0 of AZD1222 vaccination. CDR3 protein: CASSISDRHQGTQYF. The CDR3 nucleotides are TGTGCCAGTAGTATAAGCGACAGGCACCAGGGTACGCAGTATTTT. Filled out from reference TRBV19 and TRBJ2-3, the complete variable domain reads DGGITQSPKYLFRKEGQNVTLSCEQNLNHDAMYWYRQDPGQGLRLIYYSQIVNDFQKGDIAEGYSVSREKKESFPLTVTSAQKNPTAFYLCASSISDRHQGTQYFGPGTRLTVL.